This T cell receptor (beta chain) is drawn from a study of blood T cell repertoires in COVID-19. This clone was observed once. As originally analysed: Researchers report that nucleated cell counts were estimated from reference gene primer amplification. Generated by immunoSEQ multiplex PCR, the TCRdb table keeps only in-frame clones and is missing some. V and J calls plus clone size are reproduced from that table; the DNA served to infer D and trimming. The sample has 650,000 to 800,000 clones, 75% to 90% seen once; the top ten hold roughly 0.25%. CDR3 length: 11 residues. The V and J ends lost 5 bases and 6 bases respectively, with 7 bases between them. Germline V gene data show CDR1 as MDHEN and CDR2 as SYDVKM.

This clonotype was obtained from a woman in her late teens or twenties with acute or convalescent COVID-19. The V call is TRBV28, the J call TRBJ1-2; D is unclear. Specimen: peripheral blood. In DNA form, the CDR3 reads TGTGCCAGCAGTCGAGGGAATGGCTACACCTTC. This translates into CASSRGNGYTF.